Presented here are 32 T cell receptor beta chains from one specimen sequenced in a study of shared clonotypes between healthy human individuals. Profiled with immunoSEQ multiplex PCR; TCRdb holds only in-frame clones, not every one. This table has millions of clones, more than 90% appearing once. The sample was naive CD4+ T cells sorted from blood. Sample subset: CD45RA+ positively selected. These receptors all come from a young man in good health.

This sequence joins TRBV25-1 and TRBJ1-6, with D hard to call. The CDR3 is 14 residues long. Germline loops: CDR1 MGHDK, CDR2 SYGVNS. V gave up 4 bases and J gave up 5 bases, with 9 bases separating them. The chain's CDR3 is CASSGPKDNSPLHF. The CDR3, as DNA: TGTGCCAGCAGTGGACCAAAGGATAATTCACCCCTCCACTTT.

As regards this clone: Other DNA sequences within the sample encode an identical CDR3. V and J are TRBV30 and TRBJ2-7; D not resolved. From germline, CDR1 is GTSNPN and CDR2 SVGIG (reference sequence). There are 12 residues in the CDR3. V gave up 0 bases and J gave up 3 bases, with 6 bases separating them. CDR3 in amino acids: CAWSVRLYEQYF. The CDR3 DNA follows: TGTGCCTGGAGTGTACGACTCTACGAGCAGTACTTC.

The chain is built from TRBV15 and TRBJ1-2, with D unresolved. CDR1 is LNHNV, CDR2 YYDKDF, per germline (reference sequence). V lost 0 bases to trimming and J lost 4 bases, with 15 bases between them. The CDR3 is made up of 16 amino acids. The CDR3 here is CATSREGPPYGYGYTF. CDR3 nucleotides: TGTGCCACCAGCAGAGAAGGGCCGCCTTATGGCTATGGCTACACCTTC.

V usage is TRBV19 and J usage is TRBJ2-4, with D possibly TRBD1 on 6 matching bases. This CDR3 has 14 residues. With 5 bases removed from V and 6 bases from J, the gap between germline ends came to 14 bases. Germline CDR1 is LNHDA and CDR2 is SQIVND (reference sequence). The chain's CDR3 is CASSSGQGLNIQYF. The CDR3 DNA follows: TGTGCCAGTAGTTCTGGTCAGGGGCTAAACATTCAGTACTTC.

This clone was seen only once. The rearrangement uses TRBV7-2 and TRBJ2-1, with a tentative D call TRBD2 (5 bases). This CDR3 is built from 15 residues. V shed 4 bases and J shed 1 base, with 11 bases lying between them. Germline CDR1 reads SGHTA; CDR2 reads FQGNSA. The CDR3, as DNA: TGTGCCAGCAGCTCGGACTCCCTTTCCTACAATGAGCAGTTCTTC. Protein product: CASSSDSLSYNEQFF.

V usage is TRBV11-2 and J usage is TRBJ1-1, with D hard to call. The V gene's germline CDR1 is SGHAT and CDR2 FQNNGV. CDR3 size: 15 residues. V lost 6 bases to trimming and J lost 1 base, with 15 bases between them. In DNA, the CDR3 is TGTGCCAGCAGGCGACCCGGTGGTAAGAACACTGAAGCTTTCTTT. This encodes CASRRPGGKNTEAFF. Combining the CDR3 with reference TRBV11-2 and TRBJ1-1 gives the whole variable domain EAGVAQSPRYKIIEKRQSVAFWCNPISGHATLYWYQQILGQGPKLLIQFQNNGVVDDSQLPKDRFSAERLKGVDSTLKIQPAKLEDSAVYLCASRRPGGKNTEAFFGQGTRLTVV.

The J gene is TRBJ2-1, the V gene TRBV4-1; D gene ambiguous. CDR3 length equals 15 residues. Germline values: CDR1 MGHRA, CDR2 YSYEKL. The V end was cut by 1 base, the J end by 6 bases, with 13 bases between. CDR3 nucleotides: TGCGCCAGCAGCCAAGGCGGTCAGGTTGGCAATGAGCAGTTCTTC. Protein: CASSQGGQVGNEQFF.

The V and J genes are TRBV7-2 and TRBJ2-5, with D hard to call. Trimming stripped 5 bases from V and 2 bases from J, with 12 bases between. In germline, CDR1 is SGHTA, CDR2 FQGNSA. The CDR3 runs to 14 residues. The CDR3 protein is CASSPGGKQETQYF. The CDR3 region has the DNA TGTGCCAGCAGCCCGGGTGGGAAACAAGAGACCCAGTACTTC.

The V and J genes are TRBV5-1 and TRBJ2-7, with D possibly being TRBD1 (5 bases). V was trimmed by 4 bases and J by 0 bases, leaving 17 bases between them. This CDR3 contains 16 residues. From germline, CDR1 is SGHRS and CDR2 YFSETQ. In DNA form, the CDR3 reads TGCGCCAGCAGCCCCCTCGGAAGGGGTTCCTCCTACGAGCAGTACTTC. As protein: CASSPLGRGSSYEQYF.

CDR3 sequence: CASSFQSSGNTIYF. The CDR3 nucleotides read TGTGCCAGCAGTTTTCAGAGCTCTGGAAACACCATATATTTT. The chain employs TRBV28 and TRBJ1-3; no reliable D call. This CDR3 is 14 amino acids long. Germline V lookup: CDR1 MDHEN, CDR2 SYDVKM. V was cut by 3 bases and J by 0 bases, with 6 bases left in between.

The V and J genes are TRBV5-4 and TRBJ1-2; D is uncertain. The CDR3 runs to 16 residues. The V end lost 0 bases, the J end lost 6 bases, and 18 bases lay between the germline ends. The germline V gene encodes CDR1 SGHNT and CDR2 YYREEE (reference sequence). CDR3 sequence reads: CASSLEGNKGWNGYTF. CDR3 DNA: TGTGCCAGCAGCTTGGAAGGGAACAAAGGATGGAATGGCTACACCTTC.

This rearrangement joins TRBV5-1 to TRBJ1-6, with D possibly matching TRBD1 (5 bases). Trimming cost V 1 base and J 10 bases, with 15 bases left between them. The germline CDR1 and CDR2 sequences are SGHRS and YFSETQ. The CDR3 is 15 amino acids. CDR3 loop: CASSLWATEGSPLHF. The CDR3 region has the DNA TGCGCCAGCAGCTTGTGGGCAACCGAGGGGTCACCCCTCCACTTT.

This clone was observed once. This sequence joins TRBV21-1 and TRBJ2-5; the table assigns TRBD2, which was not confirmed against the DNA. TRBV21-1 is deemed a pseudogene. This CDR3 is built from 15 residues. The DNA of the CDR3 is TGTGCCAGCAGCAAAGTTCGGGGGGCGAGGGAGACCCAGTACTTC. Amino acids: CASSKVRGARETQYF.

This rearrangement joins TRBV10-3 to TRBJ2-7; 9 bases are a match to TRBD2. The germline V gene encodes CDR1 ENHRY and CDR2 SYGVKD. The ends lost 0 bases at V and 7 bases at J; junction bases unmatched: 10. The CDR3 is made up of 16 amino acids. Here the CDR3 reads CAISESLAGWGFEQYF. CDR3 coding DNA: TGTGCCATCAGTGAGTCCCTAGCGGGATGGGGGTTTGAGCAGTACTTC.

The CDR3 nucleotides read TGTGCCAGCAGTTACTCACGACTCGCGCGTCGCGAGACCCAGTACTTC. Residues: CASSYSRLARRETQYF. The genes are TRBV6-5 and TRBJ2-5; no clear D gene. The CDR3 is made up of 16 amino acids. Looked up from germline, CDR1 is MNHEY and CDR2 is SVGAGI. The V gene lost 0 bases and the J gene lost 5 bases, with 16 bases spanning the gap.

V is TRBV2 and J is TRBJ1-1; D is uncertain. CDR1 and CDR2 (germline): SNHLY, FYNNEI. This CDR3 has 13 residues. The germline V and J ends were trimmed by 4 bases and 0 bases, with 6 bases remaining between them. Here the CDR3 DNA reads TGTGCCAGCAGTGTTGACGTGAACACTGAAGCTTTCTTT. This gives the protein CASSVDVNTEAFF. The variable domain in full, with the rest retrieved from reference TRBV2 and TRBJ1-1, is EPEVTQTPSHQVTQMGQEVILRCVPISNHLYFYWYRQILGQKVEFLVSFYNNEISEKSEIFDDQFSVERPDGSNFTLKIRSTKLEDSAMYFCASSVDVNTEAFFGQGTRLTVV.

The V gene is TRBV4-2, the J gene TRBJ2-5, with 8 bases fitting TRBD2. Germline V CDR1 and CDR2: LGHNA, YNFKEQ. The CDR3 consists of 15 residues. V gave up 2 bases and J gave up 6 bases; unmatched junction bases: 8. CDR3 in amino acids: CASSQISGGAQTQYF. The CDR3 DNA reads TGTGCCAGCAGCCAAATATCCGGGGGGGCCCAGACCCAGTACTTC.

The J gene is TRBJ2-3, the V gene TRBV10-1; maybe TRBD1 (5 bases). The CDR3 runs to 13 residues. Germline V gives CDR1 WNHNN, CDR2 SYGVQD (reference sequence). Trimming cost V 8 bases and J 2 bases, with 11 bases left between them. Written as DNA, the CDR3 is TGCGCCAGCGCTCCAGGGTTCACAGATACGCAGTATTTT. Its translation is CASAPGFTDTQYF.

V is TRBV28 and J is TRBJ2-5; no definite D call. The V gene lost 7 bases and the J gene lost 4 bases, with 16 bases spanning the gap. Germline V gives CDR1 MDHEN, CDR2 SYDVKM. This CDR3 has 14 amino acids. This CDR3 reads CASTSGPVGETQYF. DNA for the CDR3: TGTGCCAGCACCTCCGGACCCGTCGGAGAGACCCAGTACTTC.

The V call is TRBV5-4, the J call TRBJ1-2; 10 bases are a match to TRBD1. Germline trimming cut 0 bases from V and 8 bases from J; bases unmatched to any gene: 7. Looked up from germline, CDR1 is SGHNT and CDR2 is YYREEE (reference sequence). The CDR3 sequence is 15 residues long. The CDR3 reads CASSLETGGVWGYTF. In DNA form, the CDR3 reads TGTGCCAGCAGCTTGGAGACAGGGGGCGTGTGGGGCTACACCTTC.

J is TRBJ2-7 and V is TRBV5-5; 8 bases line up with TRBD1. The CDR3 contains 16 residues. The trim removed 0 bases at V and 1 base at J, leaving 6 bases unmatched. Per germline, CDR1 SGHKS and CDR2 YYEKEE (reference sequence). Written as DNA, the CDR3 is TGTGCCAGCAGCTTGGTTGGACAGGGCATATCCTACGAGCAGTACTTC. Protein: CASSLVGQGISYEQYF.

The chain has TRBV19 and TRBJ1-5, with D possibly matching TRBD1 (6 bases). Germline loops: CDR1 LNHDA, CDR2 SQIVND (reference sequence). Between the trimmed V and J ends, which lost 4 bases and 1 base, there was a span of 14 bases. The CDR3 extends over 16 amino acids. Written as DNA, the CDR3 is TGTGCCAGTAGTACAAGGGGGGGTTCGAGCAATCAGCCCCAGCATTTT. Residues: CASSTRGGSSNQPQHF.

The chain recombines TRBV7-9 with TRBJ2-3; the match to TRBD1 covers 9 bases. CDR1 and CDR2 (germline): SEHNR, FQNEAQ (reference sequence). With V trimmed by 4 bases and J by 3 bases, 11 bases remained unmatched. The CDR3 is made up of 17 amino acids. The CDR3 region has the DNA TGTGCCAGCAGCTCGGGACAGGGTGATGGAAGAACAGATACGCAGTATTTT. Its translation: CASSSGQGDGRTDTQYF.

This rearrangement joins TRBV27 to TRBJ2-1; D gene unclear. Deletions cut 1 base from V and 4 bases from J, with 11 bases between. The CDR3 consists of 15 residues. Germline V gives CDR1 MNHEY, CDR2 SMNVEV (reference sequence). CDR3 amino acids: CASSLLGGFYNEQFF. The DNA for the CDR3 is TGTGCCAGCAGTTTATTAGGCGGCTTTTACAATGAGCAGTTCTTC.

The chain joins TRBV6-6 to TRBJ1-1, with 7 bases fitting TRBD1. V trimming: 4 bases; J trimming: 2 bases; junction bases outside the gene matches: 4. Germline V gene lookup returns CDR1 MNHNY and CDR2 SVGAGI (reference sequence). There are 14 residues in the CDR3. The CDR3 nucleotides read TGTGCCAGCAGTTTGGGACAGAGCAACACTGAAGCTTTCTTT. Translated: CASSLGQSNTEAFF.

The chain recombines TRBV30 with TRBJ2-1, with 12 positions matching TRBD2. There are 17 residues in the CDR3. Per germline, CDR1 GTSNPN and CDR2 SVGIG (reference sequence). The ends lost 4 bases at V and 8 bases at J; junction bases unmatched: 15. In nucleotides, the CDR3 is TGTGCCTGGACCCTTTCAAGTACTAGCGGGAGGACGTATGAGCAGTTCTTC. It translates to CAWTLSSTSGRTYEQFF.

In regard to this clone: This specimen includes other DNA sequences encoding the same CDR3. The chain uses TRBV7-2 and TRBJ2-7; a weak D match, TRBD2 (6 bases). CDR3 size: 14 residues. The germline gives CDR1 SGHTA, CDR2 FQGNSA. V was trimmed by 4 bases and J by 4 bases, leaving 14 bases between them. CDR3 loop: CASSSGTVLYEQYF. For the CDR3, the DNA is TGTGCCAGCAGCTCCGGGACTGTTCTATACGAGCAGTACTTC.

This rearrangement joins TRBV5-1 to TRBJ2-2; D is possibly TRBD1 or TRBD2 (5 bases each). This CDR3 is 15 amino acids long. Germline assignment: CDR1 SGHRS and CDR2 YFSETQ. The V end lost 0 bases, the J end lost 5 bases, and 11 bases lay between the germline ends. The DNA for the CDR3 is TGCGCCAGCAGCTTGGTGGGGGAAAGTACCGGGGAGCTGTTTTTT. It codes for CASSLVGESTGELFF. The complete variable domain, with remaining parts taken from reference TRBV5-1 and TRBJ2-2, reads KAGVTQTPRYLIKTRGQQVTLSCSPISGHRSVSWYQQTPGQGLQFLFEYFSETQRNKGNFPGRFSGRQFSNSRSEMNVSTLELGDSALYLCASSLVGESTGELFFGEGSRLTVL.

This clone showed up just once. In nucleotides, the CDR3 is TGTGCCAGCGGACGGCTAGCGGGTCACTACGAGCAGTACTTC. Encoded protein: CASGRLAGHYEQYF. The J gene is TRBJ2-7, the V gene TRBV2, with 8 nucleotides matching TRBD2. The length of the CDR3 is 14 residues. Germline-derived CDR1 and CDR2 are SNHLY and FYNNEI. The J segment lost 3 bases and the V segment lost 8 bases, leaving 9 bases of the junction unmatched.

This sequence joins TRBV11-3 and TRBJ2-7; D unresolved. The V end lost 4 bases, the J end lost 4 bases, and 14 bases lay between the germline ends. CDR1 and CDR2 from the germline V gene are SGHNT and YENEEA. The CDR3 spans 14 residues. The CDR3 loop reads CASSSGRPPYEQYF. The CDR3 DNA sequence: TGTGCCAGCAGCTCGGGCCGCCCACCTTACGAGCAGTACTTC.

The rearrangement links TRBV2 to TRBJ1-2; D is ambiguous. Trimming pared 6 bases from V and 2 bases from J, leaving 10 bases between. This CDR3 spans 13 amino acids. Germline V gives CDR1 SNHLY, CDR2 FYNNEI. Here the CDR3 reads CASRSGSNYGYTF. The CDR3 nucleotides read TGTGCCAGCAGATCGGGATCGAACTATGGCTACACCTTC.

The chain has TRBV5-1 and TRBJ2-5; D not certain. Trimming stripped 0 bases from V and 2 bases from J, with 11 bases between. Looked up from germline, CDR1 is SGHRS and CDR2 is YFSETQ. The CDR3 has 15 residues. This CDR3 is CASSLDYGQQETQYF. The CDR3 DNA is TGCGCCAGCAGCTTGGATTACGGGCAGCAAGAGACCCAGTACTTC. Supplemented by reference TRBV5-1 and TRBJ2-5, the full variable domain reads KAGVTQTPRYLIKTRGQQVTLSCSPISGHRSVSWYQQTPGQGLQFLFEYFSETQRNKGNFPGRFSGRQFSNSRSEMNVSTLELGDSALYLCASSLDYGQQETQYFGPGTRLLVL.